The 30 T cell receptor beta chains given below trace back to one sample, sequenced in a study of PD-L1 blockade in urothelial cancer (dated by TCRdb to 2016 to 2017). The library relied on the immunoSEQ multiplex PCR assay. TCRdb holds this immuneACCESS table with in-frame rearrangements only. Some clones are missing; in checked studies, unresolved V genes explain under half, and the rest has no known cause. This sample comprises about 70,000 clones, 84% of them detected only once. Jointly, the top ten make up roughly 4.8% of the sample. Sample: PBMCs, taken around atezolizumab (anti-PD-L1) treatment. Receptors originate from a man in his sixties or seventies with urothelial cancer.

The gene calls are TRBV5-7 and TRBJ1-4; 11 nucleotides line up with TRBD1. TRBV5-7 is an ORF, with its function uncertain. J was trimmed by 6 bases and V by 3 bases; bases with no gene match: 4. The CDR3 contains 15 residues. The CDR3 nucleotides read TGTGCCAGCAGCTCGGACAGGGGGCGGCATGAAAAACTGTTTTTT. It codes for CASSSDRGRHEKLFF.

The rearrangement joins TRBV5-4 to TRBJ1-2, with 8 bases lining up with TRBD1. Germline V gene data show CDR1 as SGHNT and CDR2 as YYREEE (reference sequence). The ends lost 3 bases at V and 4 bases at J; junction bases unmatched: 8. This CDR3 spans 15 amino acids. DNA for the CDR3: TGTGCCAGCAGCTATGGGGGCGACAGGGGCTATGGCTACACCTTC. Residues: CASSYGGDRGYGYTF. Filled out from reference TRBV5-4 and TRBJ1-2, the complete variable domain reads ETGVTQSPTHLIKTRGQQVTLRCSSQSGHNTVSWYQQALGQGPQFIFQYYREEENGRGNFPPRFSGLQFPNYSSELNVNALELDDSALYLCASSYGGDRGYGYTFGSGTRLTVV.

Written as DNA, the CDR3 is TGCGCCAGCAGCTTTGCGGGAGGAGCTTACAATGAGCAGTTCTTC. This sequence encodes CASSFAGGAYNEQFF. The chain has TRBV5-1 and TRBJ2-1; TRBD2 matches 8 bases. Germline loops: CDR1 SGHRS, CDR2 YFSETQ. The CDR3 sequence is 15 residues long. V was clipped by 2 bases and J by 4 bases; unmatched bases: 5.

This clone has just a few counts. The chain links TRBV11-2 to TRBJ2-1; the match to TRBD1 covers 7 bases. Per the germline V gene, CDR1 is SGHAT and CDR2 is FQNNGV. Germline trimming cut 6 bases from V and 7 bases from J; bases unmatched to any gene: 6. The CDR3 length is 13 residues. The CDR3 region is CASRPGGENEQFF. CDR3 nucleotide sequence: TGTGCCAGCAGACCAGGGGGAGAAAATGAGCAGTTCTTC.

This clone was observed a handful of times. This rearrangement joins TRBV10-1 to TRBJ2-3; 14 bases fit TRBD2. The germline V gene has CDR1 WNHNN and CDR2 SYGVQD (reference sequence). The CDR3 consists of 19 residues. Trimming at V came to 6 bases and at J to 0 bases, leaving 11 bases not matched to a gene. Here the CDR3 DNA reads TGCGCCAGCAGCCTTGGGACTAGCGGGAGATATCCTAGCACAGATACGCAGTATTTT. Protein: CASSLGTSGRYPSTDTQYF.

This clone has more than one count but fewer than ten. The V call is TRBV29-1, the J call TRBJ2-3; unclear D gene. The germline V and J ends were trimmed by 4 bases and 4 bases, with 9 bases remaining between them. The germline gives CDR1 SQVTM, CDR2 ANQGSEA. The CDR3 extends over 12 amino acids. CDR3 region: CSVGVTPDTQYF. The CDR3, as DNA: TGCAGCGTTGGAGTTACCCCAGATACGCAGTATTTT.

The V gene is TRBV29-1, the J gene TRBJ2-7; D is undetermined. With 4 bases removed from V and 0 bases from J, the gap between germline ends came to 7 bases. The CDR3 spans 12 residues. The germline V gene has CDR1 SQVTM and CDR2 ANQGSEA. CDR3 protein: CSVGRSSYEQYF. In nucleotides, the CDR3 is TGCAGCGTTGGCAGGTCCTCCTACGAGCAGTACTTC.

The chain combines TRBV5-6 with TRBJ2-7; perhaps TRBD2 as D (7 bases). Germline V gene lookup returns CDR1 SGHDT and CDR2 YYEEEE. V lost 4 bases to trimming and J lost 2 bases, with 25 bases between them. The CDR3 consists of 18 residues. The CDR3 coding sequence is TGTGCCAGCAGCCTGGGGGGGCCTCCCCTGGGCAGGCCCTACGAGCAGTACTTC. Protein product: CASSLGGPPLGRPYEQYF.

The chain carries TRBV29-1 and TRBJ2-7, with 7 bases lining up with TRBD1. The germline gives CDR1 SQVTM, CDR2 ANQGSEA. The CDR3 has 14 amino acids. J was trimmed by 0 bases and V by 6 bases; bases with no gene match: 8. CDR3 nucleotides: TGCAGCGTGGTACCCGGGACAGACTCCTACGAGCAGTACTTC. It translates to CSVVPGTDSYEQYF.

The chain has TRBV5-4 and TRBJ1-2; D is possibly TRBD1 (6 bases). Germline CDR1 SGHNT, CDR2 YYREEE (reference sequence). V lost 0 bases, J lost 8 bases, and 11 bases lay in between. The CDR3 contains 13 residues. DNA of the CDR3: TGTGCCAGCAGCTTGGTTGGGGGCTACGGCTACACCTTC. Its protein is CASSLVGGYGYTF.

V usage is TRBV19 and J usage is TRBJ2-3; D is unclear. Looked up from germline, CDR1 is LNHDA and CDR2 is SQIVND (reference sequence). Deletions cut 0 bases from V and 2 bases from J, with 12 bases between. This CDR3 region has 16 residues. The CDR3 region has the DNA TGTGCCAGTAGTATAGAGGGCAGGTCAGACACAGATACGCAGTATTTT. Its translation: CASSIEGRSDTDTQYF.

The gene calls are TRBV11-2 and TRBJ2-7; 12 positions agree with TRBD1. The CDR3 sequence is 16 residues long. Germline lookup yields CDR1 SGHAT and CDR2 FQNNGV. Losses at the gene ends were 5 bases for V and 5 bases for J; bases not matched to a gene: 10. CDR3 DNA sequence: TGTGCCAGCAGCCCCCCCGGGGGGACAGGGGGCCACGAGCAGTACTTC. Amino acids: CASSPPGGTGGHEQYF.

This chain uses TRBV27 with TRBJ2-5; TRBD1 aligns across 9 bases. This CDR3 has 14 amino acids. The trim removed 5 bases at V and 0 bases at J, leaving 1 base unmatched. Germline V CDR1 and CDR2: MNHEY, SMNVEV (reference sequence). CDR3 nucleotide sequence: TGTGCCAGCAGTAGGGACAGGGACCAAGAGACCCAGTACTTC. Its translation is CASSRDRDQETQYF.

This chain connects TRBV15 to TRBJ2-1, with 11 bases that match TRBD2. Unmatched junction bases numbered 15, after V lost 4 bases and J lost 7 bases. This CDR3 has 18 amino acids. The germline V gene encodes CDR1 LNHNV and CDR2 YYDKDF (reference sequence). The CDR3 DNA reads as TGTGCCACCAGCAAGTTAGCGGGAGGGCGTTCCCGGGGAAATGAGCAGTTCTTC. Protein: CATSKLAGGRSRGNEQFF. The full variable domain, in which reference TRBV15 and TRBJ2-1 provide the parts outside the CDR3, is DAMVIQNPRYQVTQFGKPVTLSCSQTLNHNVMYWYQQKSSQAPKLLFHYYDKDFNNEADTPDNFQSRRPNTSFCFLDIRSPGLGDTAMYLCATSKLAGGRSRGNEQFFGPGTRLTVL.

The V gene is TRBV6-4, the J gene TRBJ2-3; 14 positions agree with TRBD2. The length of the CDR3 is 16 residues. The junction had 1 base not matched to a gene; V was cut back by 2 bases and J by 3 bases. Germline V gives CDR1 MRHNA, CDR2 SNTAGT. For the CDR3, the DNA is TGTGCCAGCAGTGACGGACTAGCGGGAGGTACAGATACGCAGTATTTT. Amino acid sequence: CASSDGLAGGTDTQYF.

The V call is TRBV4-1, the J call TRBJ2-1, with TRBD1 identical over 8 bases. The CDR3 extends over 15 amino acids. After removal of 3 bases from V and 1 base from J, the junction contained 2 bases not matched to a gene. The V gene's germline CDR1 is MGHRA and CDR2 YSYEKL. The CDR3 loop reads CASSHDRGSYNEQFF. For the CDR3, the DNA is TGCGCCAGCAGCCACGACAGGGGATCCTACAATGAGCAGTTCTTC.

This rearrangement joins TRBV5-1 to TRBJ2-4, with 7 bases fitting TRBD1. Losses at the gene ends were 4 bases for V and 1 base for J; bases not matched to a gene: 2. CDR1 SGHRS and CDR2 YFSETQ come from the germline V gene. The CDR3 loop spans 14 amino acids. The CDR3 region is CASSPGQAKNIQYF. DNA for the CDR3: TGCGCCAGCAGCCCGGGACAGGCCAAAAACATTCAGTACTTC.

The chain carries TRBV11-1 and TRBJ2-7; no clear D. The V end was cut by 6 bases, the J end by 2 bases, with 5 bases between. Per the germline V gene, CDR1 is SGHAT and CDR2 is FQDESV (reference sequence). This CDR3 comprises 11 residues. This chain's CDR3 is CASSFTYEQYF. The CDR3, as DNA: TGTGCCAGCAGTTTCACCTACGAGCAGTACTTC.

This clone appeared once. The CDR3: CATKQGYGELFF. The DNA of the CDR3 is TGTGCCACCAAACAGGGGTACGGGGAGCTGTTTTTT. The J gene is TRBJ2-2, the V gene TRBV28; TRBD1 matches 7 bases. CDR3 length: 12 residues. The ends lost 10 bases at V and 7 bases at J; junction bases unmatched: 6. Germline lookup yields CDR1 MDHEN and CDR2 SYDVKM.

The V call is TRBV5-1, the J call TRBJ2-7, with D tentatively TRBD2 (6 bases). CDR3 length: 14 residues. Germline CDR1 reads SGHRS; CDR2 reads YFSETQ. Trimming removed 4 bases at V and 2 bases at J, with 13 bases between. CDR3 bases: TGCGCCAGCAGCCAAATCCCGGGGGCCTACGAGCAGTACTTC. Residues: CASSQIPGAYEQYF.

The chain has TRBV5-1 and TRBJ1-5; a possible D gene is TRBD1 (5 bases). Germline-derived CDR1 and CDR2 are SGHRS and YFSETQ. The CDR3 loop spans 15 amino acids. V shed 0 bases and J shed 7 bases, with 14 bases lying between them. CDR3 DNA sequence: TGCGCCAGCAGCTTGGAGGCCAGGGAGGACCAGCCCCAGCATTTT. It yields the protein CASSLEAREDQPQHF.

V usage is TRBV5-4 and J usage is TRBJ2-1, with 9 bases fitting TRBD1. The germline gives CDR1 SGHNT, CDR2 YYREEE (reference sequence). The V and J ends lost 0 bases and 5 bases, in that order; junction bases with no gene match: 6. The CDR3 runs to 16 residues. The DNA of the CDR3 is TGTGCCAGCAGCTTGGCCCGGGACAGGGTAAACAATGAGCAGTTCTTC. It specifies CASSLARDRVNNEQFF.

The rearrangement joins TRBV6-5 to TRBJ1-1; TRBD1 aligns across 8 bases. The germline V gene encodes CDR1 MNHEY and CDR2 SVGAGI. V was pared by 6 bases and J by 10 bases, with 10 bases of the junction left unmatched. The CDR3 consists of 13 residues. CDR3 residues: CASREQGGPGAFF. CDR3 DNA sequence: TGTGCCAGCAGAGAACAGGGGGGGCCGGGAGCTTTCTTT.

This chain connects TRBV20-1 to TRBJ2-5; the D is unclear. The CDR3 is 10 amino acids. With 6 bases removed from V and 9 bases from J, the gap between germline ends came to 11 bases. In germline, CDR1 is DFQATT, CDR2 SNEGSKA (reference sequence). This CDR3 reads CSANQLAQYF. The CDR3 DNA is TGCAGTGCAAATCAGTTGGCCCAGTACTTC.

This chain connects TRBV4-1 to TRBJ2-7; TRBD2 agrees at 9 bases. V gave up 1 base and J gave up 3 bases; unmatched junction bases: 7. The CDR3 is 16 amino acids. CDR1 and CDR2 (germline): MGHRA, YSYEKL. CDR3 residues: CASSQVRAGGFYEQYF. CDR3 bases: TGCGCCAGCAGCCAAGTTAGAGCGGGAGGATTCTACGAGCAGTACTTC.

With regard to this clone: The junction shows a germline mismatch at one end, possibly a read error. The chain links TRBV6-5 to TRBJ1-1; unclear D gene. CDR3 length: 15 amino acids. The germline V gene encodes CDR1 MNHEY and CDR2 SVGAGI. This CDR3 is CASTYRPAGYTEAFF. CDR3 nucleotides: TGTGCCAGCACTTACCGGCCAGCGGGGTACACTGAAGCTTTCTTT.

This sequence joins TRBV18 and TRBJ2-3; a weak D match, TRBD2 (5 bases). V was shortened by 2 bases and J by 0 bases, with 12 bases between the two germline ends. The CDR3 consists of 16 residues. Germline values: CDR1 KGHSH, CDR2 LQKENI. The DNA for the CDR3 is TGTGCCAGCTCACCAGGAGCGGAGCCAAGCACAGATACGCAGTATTTT. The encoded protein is CASSPGAEPSTDTQYF.

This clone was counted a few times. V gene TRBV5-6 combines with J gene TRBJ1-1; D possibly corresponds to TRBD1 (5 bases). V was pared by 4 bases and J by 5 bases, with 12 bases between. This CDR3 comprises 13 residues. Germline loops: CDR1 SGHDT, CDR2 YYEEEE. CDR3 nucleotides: TGTGCCAGCAGCCGTACAGGAAGAACTGAAGCTTTCTTT. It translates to CASSRTGRTEAFF.

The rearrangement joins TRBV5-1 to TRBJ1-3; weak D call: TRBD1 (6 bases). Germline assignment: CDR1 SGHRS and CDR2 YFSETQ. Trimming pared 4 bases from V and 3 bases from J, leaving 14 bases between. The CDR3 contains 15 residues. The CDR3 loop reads CASSPDRQSGNTIYF. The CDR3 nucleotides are TGCGCCAGCAGCCCGGACAGACAGAGTGGAAACACCATATATTTT.

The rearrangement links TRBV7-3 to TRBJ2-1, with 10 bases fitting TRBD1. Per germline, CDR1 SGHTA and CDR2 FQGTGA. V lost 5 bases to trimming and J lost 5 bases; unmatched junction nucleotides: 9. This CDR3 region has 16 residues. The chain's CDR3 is CASSAQDRGFNNEQFF. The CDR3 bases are TGTGCCAGCAGCGCCCAGGACAGGGGGTTTAACAATGAGCAGTTCTTC. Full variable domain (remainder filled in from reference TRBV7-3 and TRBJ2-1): GAGVSQTPSNKVTEKGKYVELRCDPISGHTALYWYRQSLGQGPEFLIYFQGTGAADDSGLPNDRFFAVRPEGSVSTLKIQRTERGDSAVYLCASSAQDRGFNNEQFFGPGTRLTVL.